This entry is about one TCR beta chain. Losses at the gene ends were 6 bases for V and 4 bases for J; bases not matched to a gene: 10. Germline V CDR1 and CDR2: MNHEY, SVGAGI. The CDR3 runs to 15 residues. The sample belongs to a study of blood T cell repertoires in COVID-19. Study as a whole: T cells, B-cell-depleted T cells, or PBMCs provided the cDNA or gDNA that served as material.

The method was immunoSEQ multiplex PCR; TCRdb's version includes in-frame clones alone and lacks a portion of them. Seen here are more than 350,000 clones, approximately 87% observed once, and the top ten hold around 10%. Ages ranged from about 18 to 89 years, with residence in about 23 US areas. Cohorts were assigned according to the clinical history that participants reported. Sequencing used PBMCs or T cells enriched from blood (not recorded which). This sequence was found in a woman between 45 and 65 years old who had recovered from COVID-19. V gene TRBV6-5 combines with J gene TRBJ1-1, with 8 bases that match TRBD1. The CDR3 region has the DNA TGTGCCAGCAGCCACAGGGGGGCCGGGGCCACTGAAGCTTTCTTT. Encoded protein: CASSHRGAGATEAFF.